The rows below give T cell receptor beta chains drawn from one sample of a study of T cell repertoires in cytomegalovirus infection. TCRdb re-called the reads with MiXCR, one entry per CDR3 protein. The table includes some 920,000 distinct CDR3 sequences, less than 35% detected once. These receptors' targets are unknown. The sample here was cultured CD8+ T cells from PBMCs, taken from culture after CMV antigen stimulation. The receptors here all came from a human donor in good health (CMV status not recorded). Some clones in this sample may be carry-over from other donors' samples. Each CDR3 is given with its conserved first and last residue. The order of the fields is clone size, D gene, V gene, J gene, CDR3 DNA, CDR3 protein. D genes are given only for firm matches. Clone size is stated in some rows and not others, as once, few, many or a class when expanded.

few,TRBD2,TRBV12-3/TRBV12-4,TRBJ2-1,TGTGCCAGCAGGGTCGGAGCTAGCGGTATGAATGAGCAGTTCTTC,CASRVGASGMNEQFF
few,-,TRBV10-2,TRBJ1-4,TGCGCCAGCAGTGAGCGGGCCGGGAACGAAAAACTGTTTTTT,CASSERAGNEKLFF
-,-,TRBV7-9,TRBJ2-3,TGTGCCAGCAGCTCCCCGACTCGAGGTACGCAGTATTTT,CASSSPTRGTQYF
few,-,TRBV5-6,TRBJ2-3,TGTGCCAGCAGTAACGCGGACAGCATCACAGATACGCAGTATTTT,CASSNADSITDTQYF
-,-,TRBV19,TRBJ1-6,TGTGCCAGTACCTGTTCCCAGCAAAAGTATAATTCACCCCTCCACTTT,CASTCSQQKYNSPLHF
many,TRBD1,TRBV7-2,TRBJ2-3,TGTGCCAGCAGCCCCATGGACAGGGCACACGAAGATACGCAGTATTTT,CASSPMDRAHEDTQYF
-,-,TRBV15,TRBJ1-2,TGTGCCACCAGCAGAGACAGGGCCCGTTCGTGGGGCTACACCTTC,CATSRDRARSWGYTF
-,-,TRBV6-5,TRBJ1-5,TGTGCCAGCAGCCCCGACAAGGGGAGGCAGCCCCAGCATTTT,CASSPDKGRQPQHF
few,-,TRBV12-5,TRBJ1-2,TGTGCTAGTGGCCGACAGGCTAACTATGGCTACACCTTC,CASGRQANYGYTF
-,TRBD2,TRBV7-6,TRBJ2-5,TGTGCCAGCAGCTTCCGGACTAGCGGGGTCCAAGAGACCCAGTACTTC,CASSFRTSGVQETQYF
many,-,TRBV7-8,TRBJ1-5,TGTGCCAGCAGCTTAGGGACAGCTAATCAGCCCCAGCATTTT,CASSLGTANQPQHF
few,TRBD1,TRBV28,TRBJ1-4,TGTGCCAGCAGTCCGTTTTCCAGAGGGACAGGGCCCGCGGTGGATGAAAAACTGTTTTTT,CASSPFSRGTGPAVDEKLFF
-,-,TRBV9,TRBJ1-4,TGTGCCAACAGCGCCTCCGGGACCTATAATGAAAAACTGTTTTTT,CANSASGTYNEKLFF
few,TRBD1,TRBV4-1,TRBJ2-1,TGCGCCAGCAGCCAAGGCGACAGGGGGGCCCTAAATGAGCAGTTCTTC,CASSQGDRGALNEQFF
few,-,TRBV7-9,TRBJ2-2,TGTGCCAGCAGCTTAGGAGGGATGAACACCGGGGAGCTGTTTTTT,CASSLGGMNTGELFF
-,-,TRBV7-8,TRBJ2-3,TGTGCCAGCAGCTTTTTGACGGGGAGAACAGATACGCAGTATTTT,CASSFLTGRTDTQYF
many,-,TRBV7-6,TRBJ1-4,TGTGCCAGCAGCTCGCCTGGGGGGCTGCGAGAAAAACTGTTTTTT,CASSSPGGLREKLFF
few,TRBD1,TRBV7-9,TRBJ1-2,TGTGCCAGCAGCTTCACAGGGGCGCGGGACTATGGCTACACCTTC,CASSFTGARDYGYTF
-,-,TRBV7-8,TRBJ1-2,TGTGCCAGCAGCTTGACCCAGGGGCCGGGGGGCTACACCTTC,CASSLTQGPGGYTF
few,TRBD1,TRBV7-9,TRBJ1-2,TGTGCCAGCAGCTTCCCTAGACAGGGGGCGGACGGAGACTATGGCTACACCTTC,CASSFPRQGADGDYGYTF
-,-,TRBV7-6,TRBJ1-1,TGTGCCAGCAACGAAGTTAACGAAGCTTTCTTT,CASNEVNEAFF
many,TRBD1,TRBV27,TRBJ1-2,TGTGCCAGCAGTTTAGGGAGGGGGCGCAACTATGGCTACACCTTC,CASSLGRGRNYGYTF
-,TRBD1,TRBV6-5,TRBJ1-1,TGTGCCAGCAGTTCAAACAGGGGTGATACTGAAGCTTTCTTT,CASSSNRGDTEAFF
-,-,TRBV4-2,TRBJ2-3,TGTGCCAGCAGCCATATGGGAGATACGCAGTATTTT,CASSHMGDTQYF
-,-,TRBV14,TRBJ2-1,TGTGCCAGCAGCCAAGGAAAGGGGGAAAACTACAATGAGCAGTTCTTC,CASSQGKGENYNEQFF
few,-,TRBV7-6,TRBJ1-1,TGTGCCAGCAGCTCCAGGGGAGGGACTGAAGCTTTCTTT,CASSSRGGTEAFF
-,-,TRBV7-9,TRBJ1-2,TGTGCCAGCACCTCCAGTACGGTTCATACGTATGGCTACACCTTC,CASTSSTVHTYGYTF
many,-,TRBV12-3/TRBV12-4,TRBJ1-4,TGTGCCAGCAGTTTTGGAGTGGCAACTAATGAAAAACTGTTTTTT,CASSFGVATNEKLFF
-,TRBD1,TRBV7-8,TRBJ1-3,TGTGCCAGCAGCACCGGGACAGGGACCATCTTCTCTGGAAACACCATATATTTT,CASSTGTGTIFSGNTIYF
-,-,TRBV7-4,TRBJ2-1,TGTGCCAGCATCCTAGTTTTAGGAGCCGATGAGCAGTTCTTC,CASILVLGADEQFF
few,-,TRBV7-3,TRBJ2-5,TGTGCCAGCAGCTCCCAAAAGCTGGGAATCCAAGAGACCCAGTACTTC,CASSSQKLGIQETQYF
-,-,TRBV27,TRBJ1-1,TGTGCCAGCGGCGACGGTGAACCCTACTTCTCTGAAGCTTTCTTT,CASGDGEPYFSEAFF